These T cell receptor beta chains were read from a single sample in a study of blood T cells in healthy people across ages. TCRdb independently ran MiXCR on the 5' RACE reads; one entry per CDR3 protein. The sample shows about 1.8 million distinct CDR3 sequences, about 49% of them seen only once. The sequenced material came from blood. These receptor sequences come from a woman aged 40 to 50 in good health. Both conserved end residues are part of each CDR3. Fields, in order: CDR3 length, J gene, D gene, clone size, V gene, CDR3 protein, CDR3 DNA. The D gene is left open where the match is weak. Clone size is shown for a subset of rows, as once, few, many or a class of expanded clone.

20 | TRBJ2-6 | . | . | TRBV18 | CASSPIAATGTLTGANVLTF | TGTGCCAGCTCACCAATCGCTGCGACAGGGACTCTCACTGGGGCCAACGTCCTGACTTTC
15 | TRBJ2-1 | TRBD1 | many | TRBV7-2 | CASSVGTGGYNEQFF | TGTGCCAGCAGCGTCGGGACAGGGGGTTACAATGAGCAGTTCTTC
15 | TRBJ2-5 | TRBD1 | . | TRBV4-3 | CASSQGQGGRETQYF | TGCGCCAGCAGCCAAGGACAGGGGGGTCGGGAGACCCAGTACTTC
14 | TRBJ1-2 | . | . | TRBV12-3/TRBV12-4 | CASSSLNGGQGYTF | TGTGCCAGCAGTTCCCTCAACGGGGGCCAAGGCTACACCTTC
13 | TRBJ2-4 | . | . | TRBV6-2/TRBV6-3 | CASTGVAKNIQYF | TGTGCCAGCACTGGGGTAGCCAAAAACATTCAGTACTTC
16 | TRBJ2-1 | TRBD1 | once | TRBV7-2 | CASSLAGGRVLYEQFF | TGTGCCAGCAGCTTAGCAGGGGGCCGGGTCTTATATGAGCAGTTCTTC
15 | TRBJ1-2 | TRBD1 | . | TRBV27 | CASSSKQGRDYGYTF | TGTGCCAGCAGTTCAAAACAGGGGCGAGACTATGGCTACACCTTC
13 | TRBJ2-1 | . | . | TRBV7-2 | CASSFARNNEQFF | TGTGCCAGCAGCTTTGCTAGAAACAATGAGCAGTTCTTC
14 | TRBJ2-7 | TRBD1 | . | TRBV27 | CASSLARQGYEQYF | TGTGCCAGCAGTTTAGCCCGACAGGGGTACGAGCAGTACTTC
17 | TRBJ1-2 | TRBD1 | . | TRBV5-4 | CASSLGQGCEKHYGYTF | TGTGCCAGCAGCTTAGGACAGGGCTGCGAGAAACACTATGGCTACACCTTC
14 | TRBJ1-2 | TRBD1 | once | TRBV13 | CASSARQGVYGYTF | TGTGCCAGCAGCGCCCGACAGGGTGTCTATGGCTACACCTTC
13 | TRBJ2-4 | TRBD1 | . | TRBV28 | CASLGQGPLEQYF | TGTGCCAGTCTTGGACAGGGACCCCTGGAGCAGTACTTC
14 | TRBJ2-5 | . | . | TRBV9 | CASSVEVGQETQYF | TGTGCCAGCAGCGTAGAGGTGGGGCAAGAGACCCAGTACTTC
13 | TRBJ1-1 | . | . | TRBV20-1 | CSARRGYGTEAFF | TGCAGTGCTAGACGGGGCTACGGCACTGAAGCTTTCTTT
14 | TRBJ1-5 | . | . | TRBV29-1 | CSVRGLGDNQPQHF | TGCAGCGTGAGGGGGTTAGGGGACAATCAGCCCCAGCATTTT
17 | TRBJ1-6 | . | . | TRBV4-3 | CASSQEKPGHYNSPLHF | TGCGCCAGCAGCCAAGAGAAGCCGGGACATTATAATTCACCCCTCCACTTT
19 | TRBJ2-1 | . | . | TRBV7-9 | CASSLVVLDRHLLRYEQFF | TGTGCCAGCAGCTTAGTGGTTTTGGACAGACACCTTCTTAGGTATGAGCAGTTCTTC
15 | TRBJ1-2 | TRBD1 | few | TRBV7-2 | CASSLQGQGAYGYTF | TGTGCCAGCAGCCTCCAGGGACAGGGGGCGTATGGCTACACCTTC
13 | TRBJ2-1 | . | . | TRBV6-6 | CASDPGSYNEQFF | TGTGCCAGCGACCCGGGTAGCTACAATGAGCAGTTCTTC
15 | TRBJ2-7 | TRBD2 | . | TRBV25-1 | CASSKILSGSYEQYF | TGTGCCAGCAGTAAGATCCTTAGCGGGAGTTACGAGCAGTACTTC
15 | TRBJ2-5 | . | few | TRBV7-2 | CASSALTGSQETQYF | TGTGCCAGCAGCGCCTTGACAGGCAGCCAAGAGACCCAGTACTTC
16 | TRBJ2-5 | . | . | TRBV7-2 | CASSLAWGGGRETQYF | TGTGCCAGCAGCTTAGCTTGGGGGGGCGGGAGAGAGACCCAGTACTTC
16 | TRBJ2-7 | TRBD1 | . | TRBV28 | CASTGTGLTPSYEQYF | TGTGCCAGCACCGGGACAGGGCTTACCCCTTCCTACGAGCAGTACTTC
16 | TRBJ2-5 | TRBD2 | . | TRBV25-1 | CASSEFSGVYQETQYF | TGTGCCAGCAGTGAATTTAGCGGGGTGTACCAAGAGACCCAGTACTTC
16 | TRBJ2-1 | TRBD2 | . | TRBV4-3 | CASSHTGTSGGEEQFF | TGCGCCAGCAGCCACACCGGGACTAGCGGGGGGGAGGAGCAGTTCTTC
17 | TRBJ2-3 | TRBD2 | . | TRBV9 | CASSVDTSGGIVDTQYF | TGTGCCAGCAGCGTAGACACTAGCGGGGGGATAGTAGATACGCAGTATTTT
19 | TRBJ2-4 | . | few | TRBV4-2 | CASSQDFGRGVGAKNIQYF | TGTGCCAGCAGCCAAGATTTCGGTAGGGGAGTGGGGGCCAAAAACATTCAGTACTTC
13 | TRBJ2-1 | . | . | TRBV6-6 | CASRTASYNEQFF | TGTGCCAGCAGAACAGCTTCCTACAATGAGCAGTTCTTC
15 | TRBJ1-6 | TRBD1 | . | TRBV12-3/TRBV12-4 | CASRSPGQGDSPLHF | TGTGCCAGCAGGTCTCCGGGACAGGGGGATTCACCCCTCCACTTT
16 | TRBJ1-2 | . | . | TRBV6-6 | CASTRGRGRANYGYTF | TGTGCCAGCACCCGGGGCAGGGGTAGGGCAAACTATGGCTACACCTTC
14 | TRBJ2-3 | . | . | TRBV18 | CASSPNTGADTQYF | TGTGCCAGCTCACCCAATACCGGGGCAGATACGCAGTATTTT
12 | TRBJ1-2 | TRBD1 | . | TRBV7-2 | CAGQGAIHGYTF | TGTGCCGGACAGGGGGCAATCCATGGCTACACCTTC
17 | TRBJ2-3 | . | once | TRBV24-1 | CATSDFGTGFLTDTQYF | TGTGCCACCAGTGATTTCGGAACAGGGTTTTTAACAGATACGCAGTATTTT
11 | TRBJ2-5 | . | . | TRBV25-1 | CTSSESRTQYF | TGTACCAGCAGTGAATCCCGGACCCAGTACTTC
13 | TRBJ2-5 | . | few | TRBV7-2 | CASAGNLQETQYF | TGTGCCAGCGCCGGCAATCTACAAGAGACCCAGTACTTC
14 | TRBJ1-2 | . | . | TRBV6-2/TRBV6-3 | CASSYTAPNYGYTF | TGTGCCAGCAGTTACACAGCTCCGAACTATGGCTACACCTTC
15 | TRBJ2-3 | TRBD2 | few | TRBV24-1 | CATSDRRGGTDTQYF | TGTGCCACCAGTGATAGACGGGGGGGCACAGATACGCAGTATTTT